This note documents a single T cell receptor beta chain sequence. The record originates from a study of OX40 agonist ivuxolimab in advanced cancers. Whole-study context: Patients were over 65% male with ages roughly 20 to 90, mean around 61. Three patients had partial responses: one hepatocellular carcinoma, two cutaneous melanoma.

This table comes from immunoSEQ multiplex PCR, and its TCRdb copy is limited to in-frame clones, with some not included. The repertoire includes tens of thousands of clones, 86% of them detected once, and roughly 0.75% sits in the top ten. V was cut by 1 base and J by 7 bases, with 17 bases left in between. Germline lookup yields CDR1 SGHDT and CDR2 YYEEEE. The CDR3 is 15 residues long. The chain employs TRBV5-6 and TRBJ1-2, with D possibly TRBD1 on 6 matching bases. Sequences were derived from CD4+ or CD8+ T cells sorted from blood, sampled in a trial of the OX40 agonist ivuxolimab. This receptor was taken from an adult with an advanced solid tumor such as melanoma, head and neck, liver or kidney cancer. CDR3 in amino acids: CASSLRWWDISGYTF. The CDR3 nucleotides read TGTGCCAGCAGCTTGAGGTGGTGGGACATCAGTGGCTACACCTTC.